This note documents a single T cell receptor (beta chain) sequence. The data stem from a study of blood T cell repertoires in COVID-19. The CDR3 is made up of 16 amino acids. Germline trimming cut 5 bases from V and 2 bases from J; bases unmatched to any gene: 12. The germline CDR1 and CDR2 sequences are SEHNR and FQNEAQ (reference sequence). Data came from immunoSEQ multiplex PCR; TCRdb stores just in-frame clones and leaves some out. The sample shows about half a million clones, 80% to 90% of them seen only once. The rearrangement links TRBV7-9 to TRBJ2-7; 7 bases line up with TRBD1. Specimen: peripheral blood. The source of this sequence is a human donor in a cohort sampled during active COVID-19. The CDR3 nucleotides read TGTGCCAGCAGCCCCACCTCCGGGACAGTGGCCTACGAGCAGTACTTC. Amino acids: CASSPTSGTVAYEQYF.